The clone carrying this T cell receptor beta chain was observed a few times. Antigen specificity is unknown. V was clipped by 4 bases and J by 4 bases, with 10 bases between them. CDR3 length: 14 amino acids. Germline V gives CDR1 MNHNS, CDR2 SASEGT. The data were obtained in a study of cytomegalovirus exposure and HLA in healthy donors. Findings and caveats of the study: The authors listed 180 or so TCR beta chains as cytomegalovirus-associated.

Profiled with immunoSEQ multiplex PCR; TCRdb holds only in-frame clones, not every one. Of over 200,000 clones listed, around four fifths are singletons. The donors were members of the validation cohort, which comprised more than 90 subjects and was separate from the first cohort of fewer than 700 subjects. The chain is built from TRBV6-1 and TRBJ2-2; D is possibly TRBD1 or TRBD2 (6 bases each). This TCR was sampled from a woman aged 18-29 years in good health and CMV-seronegative. The sample comprised PBMCs. CDR3 DNA sequence: TGTGCCAGCAGTGGGGGGGCGATCACCGGGGAGCTGTTTTTT. Its protein is CASSGGAITGELFF.